These 15 T cell receptor beta chains share one sample of origin, sequenced in a study of identical twins. TCRdb recomputed calls from the 5' RACE reads with MiXCR, one row per CDR3 protein. The data contain hundreds of thousands of distinct CDR3 sequences, 21% of them seen just once; the ten biggest clones take up more than 4%. This sample also appeared in a second study, on T cells expressing NK-cell markers.

The sequencing sample was made of PBMCs. Receptors originate from a woman younger than 30 in good health.

The J gene is TRBJ2-7, the V gene TRBV20-1; 9 bases are shared with TRBD1. The ends lost 6 bases at V and 6 bases at J; junction bases unmatched: 6. In germline, CDR1 is DFQATT, CDR2 SNEGSKA (reference sequence). This CDR3 contains 12 residues. CDR3 in amino acids: CSAPGTGSEQYF. The DNA of the CDR3 is TGCAGTGCCCCCGGGACAGGGTCCGAGCAGTACTTC.

The CDR3 spells CASSPGVAGYNEQFF. Here the CDR3 DNA reads TGCGCCAGCAGCCCCGGGGTAGCGGGGTACAATGAGCAGTTCTTC. V usage is TRBV10-1 and J usage is TRBJ2-1; 8 bases are a match to TRBD2. Germline assignment: CDR1 WNHNN and CDR2 SYGVQD (reference sequence). V lost 6 bases, J lost 4 bases, and 8 bases stayed unmatched. The CDR3 has 15 residues.

This clonotype was counted between two and nine times. The chain recombines TRBV5-6 with TRBJ1-2; no definite D call. The CDR3 runs 15 residues. Germline CDR1 and CDR2: SGHDT and YYEEEE. The V and J ends lost 2 bases and 8 bases respectively, with 19 bases between them. The CDR3 loop reads CASSFLPTGLLGYTF. The CDR3 coding sequence is TGTGCCAGCAGCTTCCTTCCCACGGGTCTATTGGGCTACACCTTC.

The V gene is TRBV10-2, the J gene TRBJ1-5, with D unclear. The CDR3 runs 15 residues. V dropped 0 bases and J dropped 3 bases, with 9 bases sitting between them. In germline, CDR1 is WSHSY, CDR2 SAAADI. CDR3 in DNA: TGCGCCAGCAGTGAGTCGTTAAGCTCCAATCAGCCCCAGCATTTT. It translates to CASSESLSSNQPQHF.

This chain uses TRBV24-1 with TRBJ2-5; TRBD1 matches 9 bases. Trimming cost V 5 bases and J 2 bases; bases outside gene matches: 8. The CDR3 consists of 16 residues. The germline V gene has CDR1 KGHDR and CDR2 SFDVKD. This chain's CDR3 is CATSAGTGSRQETQYF. The CDR3 DNA reads as TGTGCCACCAGTGCCGGGACAGGGTCAAGGCAAGAGACCCAGTACTTC.

In this sample, this clonotype turned up a few times. The chain combines TRBV7-8 with TRBJ2-3; D unresolved. The germline V gene has CDR1 SGHVS and CDR2 FQNEAQ. This CDR3 is built from 14 residues. V was trimmed by 1 base and J by 0 bases, leaving 5 bases between them. The CDR3 is CASSLDWSTDTQYF. CDR3 nucleotide sequence: TGTGCCAGCAGCTTAGACTGGAGCACAGATACGCAGTATTTT.

This clonotype was counted at least ten times. This chain links TRBV7-2 with TRBJ1-2; D not resolved. The germline V gene encodes CDR1 SGHTA and CDR2 FQGNSA. Trimming took off 1 base at V and 8 bases at J, with 8 bases between the two ends. The CDR3 has 12 amino acids. CDR3 sequence (DNA): TGTGCCAGCAGCTTAGACCTCGCGGGCTACACCTTC. It specifies CASSLDLAGYTF.

The chain has TRBV20-1 and TRBJ2-3; TRBD2 aligns across 10 bases. The V segment lost 3 bases and the J segment 1 base; nucleotides outside the gene matches: 1. The germline V gene encodes CDR1 DFQATT and CDR2 SNEGSKA (reference sequence). CDR3 size: 14 residues. The CDR3 DNA reads TGCAGTGCTAGCGGGACTAGCGGCACAGATACGCAGTATTTT. Its protein product is CSASGTSGTDTQYF.

This chain links TRBV10-3 with TRBJ2-7; D is uncertain. The CDR3 spans 16 residues. V was shortened by 1 base and J by 6 bases, with 19 bases between the two germline ends. From germline, CDR1 is ENHRY and CDR2 SYGVKD. DNA for the CDR3: TGTGCCATCAGTGAGTTAATCGCCGGCCGGGTCCCCGAGCAGTACTTC. It yields the protein CAISELIAGRVPEQYF.

The rearrangement joins TRBV18 to TRBJ2-7, with 10 bases identical to TRBD2. J lost 3 bases, V lost 3 bases, and 2 bases had no gene match. CDR3 length: 14 amino acids. The germline V gene has CDR1 KGHSH and CDR2 LQKENI. CDR3 residues: CASSPWTSGYEQYF. The CDR3 nucleotides are TGTGCCAGCTCACCTTGGACTAGCGGCTACGAGCAGTACTTC.

This clonotype occurred a few times. The chain carries TRBV5-1 and TRBJ1-1; 7 positions agree with TRBD1. The CDR3 consists of 13 residues. CDR1 is SGHRS and CDR2 is YFSETQ in the germline V gene. V was clipped by 7 bases and J by 7 bases; unmatched bases: 10. DNA for the CDR3: TGCGCCAGCCGAGACAGGGTCGACAGTGAAGCTTTCTTT. Translating gives CASRDRVDSEAFF.

This clonotype came up many times. V gene TRBV7-3 combines with J gene TRBJ2-7, with TRBD1 matching 8 bases. The V gene's germline CDR1 is SGHTA and CDR2 FQGTGA. V was pared by 5 bases and J by 3 bases, with 6 bases of the junction left unmatched. The CDR3 is 14 residues long. The CDR3 sequence: CASSPGQGHYEQYF. The CDR3 DNA reads as TGTGCCAGCAGCCCTGGACAGGGACACTACGAGCAGTACTTC. Supplemented by reference TRBV7-3 and TRBJ2-7, the full variable domain reads GAGVSQTPSNKVTEKGKYVELRCDPISGHTALYWYRQSLGQGPEFLIYFQGTGAADDSGLPNDRFFAVRPEGSVSTLKIQRTERGDSAVYLCASSPGQGHYEQYFGPGTRLTVT.

This clonotype has a handful of counts. The CDR3 nucleotides are TGTGCCAGCAGCCGGAGACAGGGGATCCAAGAGACCCAGTACTTC. Protein: CASSRRQGIQETQYF. This rearrangement joins TRBV12-3 or TRBV12-4 to TRBJ2-5; 8 bases agree with TRBD1. The CDR3 covers 15 residues. Trimming removed 6 bases from V and 1 base from J; junction bases left unmatched: 7.

This clonotype was counted between two and nine times. DNA for the CDR3: TGTGCCACCAAGACAGGGGATTCACCCCTCCACTTT. Protein: CATKTGDSPLHF. The chain carries TRBV10-3 and TRBJ1-6; 8 bases align to TRBD1. Unmatched junction bases numbered 4, after V lost 10 bases and J lost 8 bases. Germline loops: CDR1 ENHRY, CDR2 SYGVKD. CDR3 length: 12 residues.

J is TRBJ2-3 and V is TRBV27; TRBD1 might be the D (5 bases). V was pared by 4 bases and J by 5 bases, with 19 bases between. From germline, CDR1 is MNHEY and CDR2 SMNVEV (reference sequence). The CDR3 loop spans 16 amino acids. CDR3 sequence: CASSSTIYRMEDTQYF. The CDR3 DNA reads as TGTGCCAGCAGTTCCACAATCTACAGGATGGAAGATACGCAGTATTTT.